These T cell receptor beta chains were read from a single sample in a study of blood T cell repertoires in COVID-19. The method was immunoSEQ multiplex PCR; TCRdb's version includes in-frame clones alone and lacks a portion of them. The data contain 50,000 or so clones, around four fifths of them singletons. Sequenced input: peripheral blood. The receptors originated from an older man with acute or convalescent COVID-19. The CDR3 runs from the conserved cysteine through the conserved F or W. A D gene is named only where the DNA matches it firmly. Rows give clone size only sometimes, using once, few, many, or a class for an expanded clone.

j_call: TRBJ2-2; clone_size: few; d_call: -; cdr3_length: 17; v_call: TRBV6-1; cdr3_nt: TGTGCCAGCAGTGAACCCAGGCAGGGCTCTTACACCGGGGAGCTGTTTTTT; cdr3_aa: CASSEPRQGSYTGELFF
j_call: TRBJ2-5; clone_size: -; d_call: TRBD2; cdr3_length: 13; v_call: TRBV2; cdr3_nt: TGTGCCAGCACCTGGGGGAGGGAACAGACCCAGTACTTC; cdr3_aa: CASTWGREQTQYF
j_call: TRBJ2-3; clone_size: -; d_call: -; cdr3_length: 16; v_call: TRBV19; cdr3_nt: TGTGCCAGTAGGAGCACCATGGCGGGGGCCGGGGATACGCAGTATTTT; cdr3_aa: CASRSTMAGAGDTQYF
j_call: TRBJ2-2; clone_size: once; d_call: TRBD1; cdr3_length: 16; v_call: TRBV28; cdr3_nt: TGTGCCAGCAGCTCCCCGGGACAGTGGAACACCGGGGAGCTGTTTTTT; cdr3_aa: CASSSPGQWNTGELFF
j_call: TRBJ1-4; clone_size: -; d_call: -; cdr3_length: 15; v_call: TRBV25-1; cdr3_nt: TGTGCCAGCAGGACGGGAAATCCAACTAATGAAAAACTGTTTTTT; cdr3_aa: CASRTGNPTNEKLFF
j_call: TRBJ1-2; clone_size: -; d_call: -; cdr3_length: 15; v_call: TRBV7-9; cdr3_nt: TGTGCCAGCAGCCCCAGGGACTGGACGAACTATGGCTACACCTTC; cdr3_aa: CASSPRDWTNYGYTF
j_call: TRBJ1-1; clone_size: -; d_call: TRBD1; cdr3_length: 15; v_call: TRBV29-1; cdr3_nt: TGCAGCGTTGAGTCTCCGGGACAGGGGCTACTTGAAGCTTTCTTT; cdr3_aa: CSVESPGQGLLEAFF
j_call: TRBJ2-2; clone_size: once; d_call: -; cdr3_length: 13; v_call: TRBV10-3; cdr3_nt: TGTGCCACACGATTAGCGGACACCGGGGAGCTGTTTTTT; cdr3_aa: CATRLADTGELFF
j_call: TRBJ1-2; clone_size: -; d_call: -; cdr3_length: 14; v_call: TRBV4-3; cdr3_nt: TGCGCCAGCAGCCAAGATACCCAGTGGTATGGCTACACCTTC; cdr3_aa: CASSQDTQWYGYTF
j_call: TRBJ2-2; clone_size: -; d_call: -; cdr3_length: 14; v_call: TRBV5-5; cdr3_nt: TGTGCCAGCAGCTTGGTGGACTTCACCGGGGAGCTGTTTTTT; cdr3_aa: CASSLVDFTGELFF
j_call: TRBJ1-1; clone_size: -; d_call: -; cdr3_length: 13; v_call: TRBV12-3/TRBV12-4; cdr3_nt: TGTGCAACGGGGACACCGGGGCTTGGGGAAGCTTTCTTT; cdr3_aa: CATGTPGLGEAFF
j_call: TRBJ2-7; clone_size: -; d_call: TRBD2; cdr3_length: 16; v_call: TRBV14; cdr3_nt: TGTGCCAGCAGCACCAGGGCCGGGACTAGCGGGGGGCCCCCGTACTTC; cdr3_aa: CASSTRAGTSGGPPYF
j_call: TRBJ2-1; clone_size: once; d_call: TRBD2; cdr3_length: 16; v_call: TRBV19; cdr3_nt: TGTGCCAGTAGTATAGGGGGAGGGCTACTAGCCAGTGAGCAGTTCTTC; cdr3_aa: CASSIGGGLLASEQFF
j_call: TRBJ2-7; clone_size: -; d_call: TRBD1; cdr3_length: 14; v_call: TRBV6-2/TRBV6-3; cdr3_nt: TGTGCCAGCAGTTACGGGGACAGTCGCCACGAGCAGTACTTC; cdr3_aa: CASSYGDSRHEQYF
j_call: TRBJ2-2; clone_size: -; d_call: TRBD1; cdr3_length: 13; v_call: TRBV10-3; cdr3_nt: TGTGCCAGCGGGACAGGGGAGATCGGGGAGCTGTTTTTT; cdr3_aa: CASGTGEIGELFF
j_call: TRBJ2-7; clone_size: -; d_call: -; cdr3_length: 14; v_call: TRBV28; cdr3_nt: TGTGCCAGCAGTCCGCCTAACAGGGACTACGAGCAGTACTTC; cdr3_aa: CASSPPNRDYEQYF
j_call: TRBJ1-6; clone_size: once; d_call: -; cdr3_length: 14; v_call: TRBV11-3; cdr3_nt: TGTGCCAGCAGCTTAGCAGGGGTCGAGTCACCCCTCCACTTT; cdr3_aa: CASSLAGVESPLHF
j_call: TRBJ1-2; clone_size: -; d_call: -; cdr3_length: 13; v_call: TRBV25-1; cdr3_nt: TGTGCCAGCAGTGCGGGTTCGCCCTATGGCTACACCTTC; cdr3_aa: CASSAGSPYGYTF
j_call: TRBJ1-2; clone_size: -; d_call: -; cdr3_length: 13; v_call: TRBV12-3/TRBV12-4; cdr3_nt: TGTGCCAGCAGTTTTGGAGGGCCTGGTGGCTACACCTTC; cdr3_aa: CASSFGGPGGYTF
j_call: TRBJ1-2; clone_size: -; d_call: -; cdr3_length: 12; v_call: TRBV19; cdr3_nt: TGTGCCAGTAGTATTGAAAAGAGGAAGTACACCTTC; cdr3_aa: CASSIEKRKYTF
j_call: TRBJ2-1; clone_size: -; d_call: -; cdr3_length: 11; v_call: TRBV20-1; cdr3_nt: TGCAGTGCTAGTACTAGCTATGAGCAGTTCTTC; cdr3_aa: CSASTSYEQFF
j_call: TRBJ1-1; clone_size: -; d_call: -; cdr3_length: 15; v_call: TRBV5-1; cdr3_nt: TGCGCCAGCAGCTCCACCCTTGGGGGCGGCACTGAAGCTTTCTTT; cdr3_aa: CASSSTLGGGTEAFF
j_call: TRBJ1-6; clone_size: -; d_call: TRBD1; cdr3_length: 14; v_call: TRBV5-4; cdr3_nt: TGTGCCAGCAGCTTGGAACAGGGGAATTCACCCCTCCACTTT; cdr3_aa: CASSLEQGNSPLHF